This TCR beta chain was profiled in a study of early T cells in non-severe SARS-CoV-2 infection. The sample holds many counts of this clonotype. Its target is unknown. Each single cDNA molecule received a unique molecular identifier. TCRdb ran MiXCR on the 5' RACE reads and lists one entry per CDR3 protein. The profile shows around 30,000 distinct CDR3 sequences, less than 10% of them singletons. Findings of the study overall: VDJdb matching, biased toward anti-spike CD8 responses, missed private and CD4 specificities.

Germline-derived CDR1 and CDR2 are SEHNR and FQNEAQ (reference sequence). The CDR3 covers 15 residues. The V end lost 7 bases, the J end lost 0 bases, and 16 bases lay between the germline ends. Sequenced sample: whole blood. This chain joins TRBV7-9 and TRBJ2-7; D uncertain. The receptor's source is an adult who was a healthcare worker with PCR-confirmed SARS-CoV-2 infection or an uninfected control (not recorded which). Here the CDR3 DNA reads TGTGCCAGCAACCTAAAGGCCGGAACCTCCTACGAGCAGTACTTC. Amino acids: CASNLKAGTSYEQYF.